The 22 T cell receptor beta chains given below trace back to one sample, sequenced in a study of T cell responses to AZD1222 COVID-19 vaccine. Sequencing was performed with immunoSEQ multiplex PCR; in TCRdb, only in-frame clones are kept and a portion is missing. The profile shows tens of thousands of clones, 87% of them singletons. This specimen was peripheral blood, taken 28 days after the second AZD1222 dose. All receptors come from an adult who received the AZD1222 COVID-19 vaccine.

The genes are TRBV6-1 and TRBJ1-2; D uncertain. Trimming left V 1 base short and J 0 bases short, with 12 bases between. Germline loops: CDR1 MNHNS, CDR2 SASEGT. The CDR3 extends over 16 amino acids. The CDR3 DNA reads as TGTGCCAGCAGTGAAGGGGTAGGCGGAGCTAACTATGGCTACACCTTC. This codes for CASSEGVGGANYGYTF.

The gene calls are TRBV7-8 and TRBJ1-5; 9 bases are shared with TRBD1. The J segment lost 7 bases and the V segment lost 5 bases, leaving 6 bases of the junction unmatched. Per germline, CDR1 SGHVS and CDR2 FQNEAQ. The CDR3 has 14 residues. The CDR3 here is CASSPTGGRQPQHF. The CDR3 DNA reads TGTGCCAGCAGCCCTACAGGGGGCAGACAGCCCCAGCATTTT.

This clone was counted a few times. The chain employs TRBV29-1 and TRBJ1-4, with 10 nucleotides matching TRBD1. Trimming cost V 5 bases and J 10 bases; bases outside gene matches: 13. The length of the CDR3 is 15 residues. Germline V gene data show CDR1 as SQVTM and CDR2 as ANQGSEA. For the CDR3, the DNA is TGCAGCGTTTACCACATGGGGACAGGGGATGGAAAACTGTTTTTT. This translates into CSVYHMGTGDGKLFF.

V gene TRBV19 combines with J gene TRBJ1-1; D gene unclear. This CDR3 is built from 11 residues. V lost 3 bases, J lost 6 bases, and 5 bases lay in between. Germline loops: CDR1 LNHDA, CDR2 SQIVND (reference sequence). The CDR3 region is CASSILAEAFF. The CDR3 coding sequence is TGTGCCAGTAGTATTCTCGCTGAAGCTTTCTTT. The variable domain in full, with the rest retrieved from reference TRBV19 and TRBJ1-1, is DGGITQSPKYLFRKEGQNVTLSCEQNLNHDAMYWYRQDPGQGLRLIYYSQIVNDFQKGDIAEGYSVSREKKESFPLTVTSAQKNPTAFYLCASSILAEAFFGQGTRLTVV.

The rearrangement joins TRBV12-3 or TRBV12-4 to TRBJ1-2, with D perhaps TRBD1 (5 bases). V was shortened by 6 bases and J by 7 bases, with 15 bases between the two germline ends. This CDR3 is built from 13 residues. DNA for the CDR3: TGTGCCAGCAGCTCCAGGGAACGCTCTGGCTACACCTTC. Translating it yields CASSSRERSGYTF.

The chain couples TRBV11-2 to TRBJ2-3, with D unresolved. Trimming took 5 bases from V and 2 from J, leaving 14 bases between them. CDR1 and CDR2 from the germline V gene are SGHAT and FQNNGV. This CDR3 comprises 15 residues. In DNA form, the CDR3 reads TGTGCCAGCAGCGCTCGATCTCCCCTCACAGATACGCAGTATTTT. Translating gives CASSARSPLTDTQYF. Full variable domain (missing parts from reference TRBV11-2 and TRBJ2-3): EAGVAQSPRYKIIEKRQSVAFWCNPISGHATLYWYQQILGQGPKLLIQFQNNGVVDDSQLPKDRFSAERLKGVDSTLKIQPAKLEDSAVYLCASSARSPLTDTQYFGPGTRLTVL.

The gene calls are TRBV9 and TRBJ2-2; 7 bases line up with TRBD1. CDR1 and CDR2 (germline): SGDLS, YYNGEE. The V gene end was trimmed by 4 bases and the J gene end by 1 base; junction bases not matched to a gene: 4. The CDR3 has 15 residues. The CDR3 DNA follows: TGTGCCAGCAGCCGACAGGGTGGGAACACCGGGGAGCTGTTTTTT. Translation: CASSRQGGNTGELFF.

V usage is TRBV30 and J usage is TRBJ1-2; possibly TRBD1 for D (5 bases). Trimming took off 0 bases at V and 6 bases at J, with 11 bases between the two ends. CDR1 GTSNPN and CDR2 SVGIG come from the germline V gene (reference sequence). CDR3 length: 13 residues. The CDR3 DNA reads TGTGCCTGGAGTGTATTCGGGGGGAATGGCTACACCTTC. Protein product: CAWSVFGGNGYTF.

The genes are TRBV4-1 and TRBJ1-1; D call uncertain. CDR1 is MGHRA and CDR2 is YSYEKL in the germline V gene. Deletions cut 1 base from V and 8 bases from J, with 14 bases between. CDR3 length equals 14 residues. The CDR3 DNA reads as TGCGCCAGCAGCCAAGGGCGTTCGGCGGGCGAAGCTTTCTTT. This codes for CASSQGRSAGEAFF.

This chain links TRBV4-3 with TRBJ2-2; D is ambiguous. This CDR3 region has 15 residues. CDR1 is LGHNA and CDR2 is YSLEER in the germline V gene. Between the trimmed V and J ends, which lost 0 bases and 6 bases, there was a span of 11 bases. CDR3: CASSQDLGQPGELFF. DNA of the CDR3: TGCGCCAGCAGCCAAGACCTCGGGCAACCCGGGGAGCTGTTTTTT.

The chain links TRBV6-5 to TRBJ2-1; weak D call: TRBD2 (7 bases). Germline V CDR1 and CDR2: MNHEY, SVGAGI. The CDR3 is 14 amino acids. Trimming pared 0 bases from V and 10 bases from J, leaving 13 bases between. The CDR3 here is CASSYSMGGREQFF. The CDR3 nucleotides read TGTGCCAGCAGTTACTCGATGGGGGGGCGGGAGCAGTTCTTC.

The chain employs TRBV18 and TRBJ2-1, with a weak D call TRBD1 (6 bases). The V end lost 4 bases, the J end lost 2 bases, and 15 bases lay between the germline ends. CDR1 and CDR2 (germline): KGHSH, LQKENI. The CDR3 totals 16 residues. The chain's CDR3 is CASSRPDSKTYNEQFF. The CDR3 DNA reads TGTGCCAGCTCACGCCCGGACAGCAAAACCTACAATGAGCAGTTCTTC.

The chain couples TRBV5-4 to TRBJ2-5; D perhaps matches TRBD2 (6 bases). Germline values: CDR1 SGHNT, CDR2 YYREEE (reference sequence). This CDR3 has 13 amino acids. V was cut by 4 bases and J by 0 bases, with 7 bases left in between. The CDR3 here is CASSRDYQETQYF. The CDR3 coding sequence is TGTGCCAGCAGCCGGGACTACCAAGAGACCCAGTACTTC.

V gene TRBV18 combines with J gene TRBJ1-4; TRBD1 is a possible D gene (5 bases). The CDR3 loop spans 15 amino acids. Trimming left V 2 bases short and J 7 bases short, with 14 bases between. Germline lookup yields CDR1 KGHSH and CDR2 LQKENI. The CDR3 region is CASSPSEGRGEKLFF. CDR3 DNA: TGTGCCAGCTCACCATCCGAGGGGCGGGGTGAAAAACTGTTTTTT.

This clone came up a few times. CDR3 protein: CASSVEPGVHTEAFF. The DNA for the CDR3 is TGTGCCAGCAGCGTAGAACCAGGGGTTCACACTGAAGCTTTCTTT. The gene calls are TRBV9 and TRBJ1-1; D possibly corresponds to TRBD1 (6 bases). Germline CDR1 and CDR2: SGDLS and YYNGEE. The ends were cut back, 0 bases at V and 3 bases at J, with 12 bases in the middle. The CDR3 has 15 residues.

The rearrangement links TRBV27 to TRBJ2-1; 14 bases fit TRBD2. V gave up 0 bases and J gave up 9 bases; unmatched junction bases: 4. In germline, CDR1 is MNHEY, CDR2 SMNVEV (reference sequence). CDR3 length: 16 amino acids. Here the CDR3 reads CASSLSGTSGGSEQFF. DNA of the CDR3: TGTGCCAGCAGTTTATCGGGGACTAGCGGGGGAAGTGAGCAGTTCTTC.

This chain uses TRBV28 with TRBJ1-5; no definite D call. The V gene lost 3 bases and the J gene lost 4 bases, with 7 bases spanning the gap. Germline V gene sequence: CDR1 MDHEN, CDR2 SYDVKM. The CDR3 loop spans 13 amino acids. CDR3 residues: CASSFQTNQPQHF. The CDR3 coding sequence is TGTGCCAGCAGTTTCCAGACTAATCAGCCCCAGCATTTT.

This chain connects TRBV6-5 to TRBJ1-1, with 7 nucleotides matching TRBD1. CDR3 length equals 14 residues. J lost 6 bases, V lost 6 bases, and 10 bases had no gene match. Germline V CDR1 and CDR2: MNHEY, SVGAGI. The CDR3 DNA reads as TGTGCCAGCAGGACTAGACAGGGAGTACCTGAAGCTTTCTTT. Translation: CASRTRQGVPEAFF.

CDR3 in amino acids: CASSPASPYSPLHF. CDR3 in DNA: TGCGCCAGCAGCCCCGCCAGCCCCTATTCACCCCTCCACTTT. The chain carries TRBV5-1 and TRBJ1-6, with D hard to call. The CDR3 sequence is 14 residues long. Trimming removed 4 bases from V and 8 bases from J, with 13 bases in between. Germline CDR1 SGHRS, CDR2 YFSETQ.

The rearrangement joins TRBV11-1 to TRBJ1-3; D gene ambiguous. Deletions cut 5 bases from V and 3 bases from J, with 11 bases between. Per the germline V gene, CDR1 is SGHAT and CDR2 is FQDESV (reference sequence). CDR3 length: 14 residues. CDR3 in DNA: TGTGCCAGCAGCCTGACCCGGGGTGGAAACACCATATATTTT. Its protein is CASSLTRGGNTIYF.

The CDR3 sequence: CASSLHGQGNNSPLHF. The CDR3, as DNA: TGTGCCAGCAGCCTCCATGGACAGGGTAATAATTCACCCCTCCACTTT. The V call is TRBV7-2, the J call TRBJ1-6, with 8 bases aligning to TRBD1. The germline V gene encodes CDR1 SGHTA and CDR2 FQGNSA. This CDR3 is built from 16 residues. Trimming took 5 bases from V and 5 from J; bases not matched to a gene: 8.

The V call is TRBV7-2, the J call TRBJ1-1; the D is unclear. The V and J ends lost 0 bases and 7 bases respectively, with 12 bases between them. This CDR3 is 14 amino acids long. Germline values: CDR1 SGHTA, CDR2 FQGNSA. The CDR3 nucleotides are TGTGCCAGCAGCTTAGCCGGCAGGTATAGTGAAGCTTTCTTT. This encodes CASSLAGRYSEAFF.